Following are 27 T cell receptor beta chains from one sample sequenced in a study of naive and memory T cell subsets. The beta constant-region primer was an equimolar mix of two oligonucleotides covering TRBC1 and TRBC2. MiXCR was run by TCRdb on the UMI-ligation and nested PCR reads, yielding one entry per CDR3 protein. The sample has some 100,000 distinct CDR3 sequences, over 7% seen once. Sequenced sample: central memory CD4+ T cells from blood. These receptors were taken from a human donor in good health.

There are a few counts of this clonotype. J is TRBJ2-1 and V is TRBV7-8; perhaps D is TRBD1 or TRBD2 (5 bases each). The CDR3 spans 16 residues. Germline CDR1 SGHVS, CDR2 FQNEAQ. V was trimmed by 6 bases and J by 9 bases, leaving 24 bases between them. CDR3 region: CASSSIRDHVPGEQFF. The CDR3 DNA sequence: TGTGCCAGCAGTTCTATCCGGGACCACGTACCCGGTGAGCAGTTCTTC.

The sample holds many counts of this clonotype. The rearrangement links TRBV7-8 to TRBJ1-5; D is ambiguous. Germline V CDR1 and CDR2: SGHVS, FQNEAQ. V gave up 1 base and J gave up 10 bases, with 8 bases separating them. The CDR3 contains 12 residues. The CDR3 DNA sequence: TGTGCCAGCAGCTTAGTACTGAACCCCCAGCATTTT. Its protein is CASSLVLNPQHF.

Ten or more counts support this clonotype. For the CDR3, the DNA is TGTGCCAGCAGTTCGCGACGGTCTCTGAACACTGAAGCTTTCTTT. This codes for CASSSRRSLNTEAFF. V and J are TRBV6-1 and TRBJ1-1, with unresolved D. Germline CDR1 MNHNS, CDR2 SASEGT. V was shortened by 5 bases and J by 0 bases, with 13 bases between the two germline ends. The CDR3 totals 15 residues.

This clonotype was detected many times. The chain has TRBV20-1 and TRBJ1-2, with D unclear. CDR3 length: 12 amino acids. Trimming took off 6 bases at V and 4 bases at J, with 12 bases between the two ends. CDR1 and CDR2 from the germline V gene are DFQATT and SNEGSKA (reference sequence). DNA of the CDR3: TGCAGTGCCCCTCAGCCAAGCTATGGCTACACCTTC. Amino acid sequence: CSAPQPSYGYTF.

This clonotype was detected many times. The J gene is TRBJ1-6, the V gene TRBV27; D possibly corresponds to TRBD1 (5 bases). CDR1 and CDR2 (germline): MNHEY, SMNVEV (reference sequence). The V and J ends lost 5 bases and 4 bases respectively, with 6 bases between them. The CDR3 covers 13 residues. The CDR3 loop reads CASSPGYNSPLHF. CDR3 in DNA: TGTGCCAGCAGTCCAGGGTATAATTCACCCCTCCACTTT.

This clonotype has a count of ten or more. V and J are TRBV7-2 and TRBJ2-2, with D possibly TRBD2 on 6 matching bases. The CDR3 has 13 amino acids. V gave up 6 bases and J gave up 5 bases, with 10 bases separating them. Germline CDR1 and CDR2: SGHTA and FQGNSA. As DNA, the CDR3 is TGTGCCAGCAGGGGGGGACGGACCGGGGAGCTGTTTTTT. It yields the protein CASRGGRTGELFF.

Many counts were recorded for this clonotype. The CDR3 sequence is CASSLSPGGYTF. In nucleotides, the CDR3 is TGTGCCAGCAGCTTAAGCCCGGGCGGCTACACCTTC. The genes are TRBV7-2 and TRBJ1-2; D is uncertain. Germline assignment: CDR1 SGHTA and CDR2 FQGNSA. CDR3 length: 12 amino acids. Trimming removed 2 bases at V and 8 bases at J, with 9 bases between.

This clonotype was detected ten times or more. CDR3 DNA sequence: TGCGCCAGCAGTCTCGGCGGGAGTGGTTCCAATGAGCAGTTCTTC. As protein: CASSLGGSGSNEQFF. The genes are TRBV5-1 and TRBJ2-1; 7 bases agree with TRBD2. Germline loops: CDR1 SGHRS, CDR2 YFSETQ. V was clipped by 5 bases and J by 6 bases; unmatched bases: 11. This CDR3 has 15 residues.

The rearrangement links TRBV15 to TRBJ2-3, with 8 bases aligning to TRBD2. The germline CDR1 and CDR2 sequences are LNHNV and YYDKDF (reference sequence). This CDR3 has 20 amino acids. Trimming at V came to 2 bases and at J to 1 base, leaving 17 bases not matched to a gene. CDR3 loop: CATSRNPGLGVGGGTDTQYF. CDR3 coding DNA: TGTGCCACCAGCAGAAATCCGGGACTAGGAGTGGGAGGTGGCACAGATACGCAGTATTTT. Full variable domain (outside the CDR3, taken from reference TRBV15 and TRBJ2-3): DAMVIQNPRYQVTQFGKPVTLSCSQTLNHNVMYWYQQKSSQAPKLLFHYYDKDFNNEADTPDNFQSRRPNTSFCFLDIRSPGLGDTAMYLCATSRNPGLGVGGGTDTQYFGPGTRLTVL.

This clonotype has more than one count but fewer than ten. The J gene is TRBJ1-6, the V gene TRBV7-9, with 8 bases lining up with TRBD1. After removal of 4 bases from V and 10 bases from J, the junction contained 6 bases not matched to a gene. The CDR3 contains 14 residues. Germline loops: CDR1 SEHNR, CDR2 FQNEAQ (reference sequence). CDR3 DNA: TGTGCCAGCAGCTCAGGACAGGGTTACTCACCCCTCCACTTT. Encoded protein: CASSSGQGYSPLHF. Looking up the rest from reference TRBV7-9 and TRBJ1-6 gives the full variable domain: DTGVSQNPRHKITKRGQNVTFRCDPISEHNRLYWYRQTLGQGPEFLTYFQNEAQLEKSRLLSDRFSAERPKGSFSTLEIQRTEQGDSAMYLCASSSGQGYSPLHFGNGTRLTVT.

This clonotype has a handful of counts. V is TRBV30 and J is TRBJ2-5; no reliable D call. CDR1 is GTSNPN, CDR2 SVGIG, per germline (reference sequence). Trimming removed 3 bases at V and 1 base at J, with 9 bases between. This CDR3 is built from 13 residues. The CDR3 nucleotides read TGTGCCTGGAGCCGTGGGATCCAAGAGACCCAGTACTTC. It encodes CAWSRGIQETQYF.

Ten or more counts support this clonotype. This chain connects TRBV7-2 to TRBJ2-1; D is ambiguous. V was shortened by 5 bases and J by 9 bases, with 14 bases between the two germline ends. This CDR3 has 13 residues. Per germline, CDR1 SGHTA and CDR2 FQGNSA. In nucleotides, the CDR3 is TGTGCCAGCAGCACCTTCTTAGTGGGTGAGCAGTTCTTC. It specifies CASSTFLVGEQFF.

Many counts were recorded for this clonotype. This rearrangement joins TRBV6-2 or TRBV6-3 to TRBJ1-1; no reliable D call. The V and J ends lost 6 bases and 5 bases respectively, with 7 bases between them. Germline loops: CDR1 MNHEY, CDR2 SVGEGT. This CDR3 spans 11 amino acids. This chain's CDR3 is CASSQATEAFF. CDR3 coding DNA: TGTGCCAGCAGCCAGGCTACTGAAGCTTTCTTT.

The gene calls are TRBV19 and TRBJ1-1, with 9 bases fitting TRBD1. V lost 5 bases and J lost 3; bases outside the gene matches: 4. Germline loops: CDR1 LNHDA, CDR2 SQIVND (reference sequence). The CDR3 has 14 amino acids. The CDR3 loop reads CASSPRDRDTEAFF. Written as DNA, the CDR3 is TGTGCCAGTAGTCCAAGGGACAGGGACACTGAAGCTTTCTTT.

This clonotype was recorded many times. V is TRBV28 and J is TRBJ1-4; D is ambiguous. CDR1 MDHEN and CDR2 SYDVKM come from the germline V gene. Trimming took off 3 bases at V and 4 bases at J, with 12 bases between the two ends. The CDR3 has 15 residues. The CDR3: CASSLFPGINEKLFF. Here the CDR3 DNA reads TGTGCCAGCAGTTTGTTTCCCGGAATTAATGAAAAACTGTTTTTT.

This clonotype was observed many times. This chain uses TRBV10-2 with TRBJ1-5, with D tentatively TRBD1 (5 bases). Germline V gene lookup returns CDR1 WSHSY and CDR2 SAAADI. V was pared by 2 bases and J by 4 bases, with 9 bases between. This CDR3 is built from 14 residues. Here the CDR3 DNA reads TGCGCCAGCAGTGAGAGGGGTCGGAATCAGCCCCAGCATTTT. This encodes CASSERGRNQPQHF.

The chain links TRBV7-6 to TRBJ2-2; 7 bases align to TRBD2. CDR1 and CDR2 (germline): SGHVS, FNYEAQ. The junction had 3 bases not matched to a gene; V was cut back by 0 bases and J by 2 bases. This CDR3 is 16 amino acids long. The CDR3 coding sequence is TGTGCCAGCAGCTTAGCGGCTAGCGGAAACACCGGGGAGCTGTTTTTT. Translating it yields CASSLAASGNTGELFF.

The CDR3 is CASSPSTGSSYEQYF. The CDR3 nucleotides are TGTGCCAGCAGCCCTTCGACAGGGAGTTCCTACGAGCAGTACTTC. This chain uses TRBV3-1 with TRBJ2-7, with 7 bases lining up with TRBD1. The V gene end was trimmed by 4 bases and the J gene end by 1 base; junction bases not matched to a gene: 7. The germline V gene encodes CDR1 LGHDT and CDR2 YNNKEL (reference sequence). CDR3 length: 15 residues.

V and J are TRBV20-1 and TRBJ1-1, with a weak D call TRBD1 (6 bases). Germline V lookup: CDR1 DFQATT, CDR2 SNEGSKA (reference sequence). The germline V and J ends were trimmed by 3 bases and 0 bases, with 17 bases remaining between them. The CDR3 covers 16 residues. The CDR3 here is CSARLIDRLLNTEAFF. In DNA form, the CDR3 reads TGCAGTGCTAGGTTGATCGACAGGCTCTTGAACACTGAAGCTTTCTTT.

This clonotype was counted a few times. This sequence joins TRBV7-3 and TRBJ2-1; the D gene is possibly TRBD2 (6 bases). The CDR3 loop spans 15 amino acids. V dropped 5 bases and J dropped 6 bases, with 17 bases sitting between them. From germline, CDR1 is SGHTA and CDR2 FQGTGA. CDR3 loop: CASSPRAGPGNEQFF. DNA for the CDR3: TGTGCCAGCAGCCCGCGGGCGGGACCTGGCAATGAGCAGTTCTTC.

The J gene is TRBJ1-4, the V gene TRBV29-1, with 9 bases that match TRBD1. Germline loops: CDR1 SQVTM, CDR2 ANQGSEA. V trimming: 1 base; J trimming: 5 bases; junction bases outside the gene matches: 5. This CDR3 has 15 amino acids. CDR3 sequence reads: CSVEGPGQGNEKLFF. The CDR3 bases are TGCAGCGTTGAAGGCCCGGGACAGGGAAATGAAAAACTGTTTTTT.

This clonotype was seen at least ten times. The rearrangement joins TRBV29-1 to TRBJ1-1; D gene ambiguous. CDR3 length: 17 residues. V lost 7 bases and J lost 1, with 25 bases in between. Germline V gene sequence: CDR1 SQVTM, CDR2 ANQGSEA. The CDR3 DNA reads TGCAGCGCCGAAATATATACCGGGCGACATTCGAACACTGAAGCTTTCTTT. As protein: CSAEIYTGRHSNTEAFF.

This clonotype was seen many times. The CDR3 nucleotides are TGTGCCAGCAGCTTCGCCGGGACAGTTACCTACGAGCAGTACTTC. Protein: CASSFAGTVTYEQYF. The genes are TRBV5-6 and TRBJ2-7, with TRBD1 identical over 7 bases. The CDR3 is 15 residues long. Germline assignment: CDR1 SGHDT and CDR2 YYEEEE. V shed 2 bases, J shed 2 bases, and the junction held 7 bases outside the gene matches.

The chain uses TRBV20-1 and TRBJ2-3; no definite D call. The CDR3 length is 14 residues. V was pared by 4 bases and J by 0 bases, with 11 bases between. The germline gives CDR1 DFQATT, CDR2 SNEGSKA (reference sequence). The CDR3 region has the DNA TGCAGTGCTAATCCCCAGAAAAGCACAGATACGCAGTATTTT. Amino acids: CSANPQKSTDTQYF.

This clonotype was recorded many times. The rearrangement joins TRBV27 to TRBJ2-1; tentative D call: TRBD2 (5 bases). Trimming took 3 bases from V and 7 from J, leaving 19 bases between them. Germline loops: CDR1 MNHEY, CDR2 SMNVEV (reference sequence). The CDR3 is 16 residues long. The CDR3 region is CASSFVSASLGNEQFF. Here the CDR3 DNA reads TGTGCCAGCAGTTTTGTATCGGCTAGCTTGGGAAATGAGCAGTTCTTC.

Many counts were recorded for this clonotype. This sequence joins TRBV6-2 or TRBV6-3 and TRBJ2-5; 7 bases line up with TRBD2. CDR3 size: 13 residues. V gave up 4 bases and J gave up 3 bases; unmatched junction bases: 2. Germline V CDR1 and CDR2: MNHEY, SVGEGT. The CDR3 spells CASSFSGKETQYF. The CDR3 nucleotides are TGTGCCAGCAGTTTCAGCGGGAAAGAGACCCAGTACTTC.

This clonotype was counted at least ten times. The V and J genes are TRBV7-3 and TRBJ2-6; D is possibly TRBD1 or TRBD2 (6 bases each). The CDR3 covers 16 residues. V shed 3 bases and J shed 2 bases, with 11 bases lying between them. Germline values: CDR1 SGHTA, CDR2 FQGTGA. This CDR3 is CASSFPGEAGANVLTF. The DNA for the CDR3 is TGTGCCAGCAGCTTCCCAGGGGAGGCTGGGGCCAACGTCCTGACTTTC.